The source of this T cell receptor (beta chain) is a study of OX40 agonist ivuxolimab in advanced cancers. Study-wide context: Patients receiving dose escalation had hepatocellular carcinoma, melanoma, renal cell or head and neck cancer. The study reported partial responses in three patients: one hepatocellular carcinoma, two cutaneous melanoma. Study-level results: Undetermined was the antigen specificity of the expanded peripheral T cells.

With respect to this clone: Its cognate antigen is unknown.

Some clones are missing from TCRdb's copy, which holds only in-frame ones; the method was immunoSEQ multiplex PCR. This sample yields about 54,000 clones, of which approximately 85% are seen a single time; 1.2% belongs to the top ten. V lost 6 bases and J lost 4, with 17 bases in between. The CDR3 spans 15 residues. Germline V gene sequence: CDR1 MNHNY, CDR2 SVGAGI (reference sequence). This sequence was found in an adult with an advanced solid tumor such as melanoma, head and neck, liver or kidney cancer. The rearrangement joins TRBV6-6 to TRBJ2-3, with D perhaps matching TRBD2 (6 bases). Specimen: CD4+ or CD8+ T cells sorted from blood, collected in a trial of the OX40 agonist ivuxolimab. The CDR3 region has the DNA TGTGCCAGCAGAGCTACGGGAGTTGGAGCAGATACGCAGTATTTT. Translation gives CASRATGVGADTQYF.